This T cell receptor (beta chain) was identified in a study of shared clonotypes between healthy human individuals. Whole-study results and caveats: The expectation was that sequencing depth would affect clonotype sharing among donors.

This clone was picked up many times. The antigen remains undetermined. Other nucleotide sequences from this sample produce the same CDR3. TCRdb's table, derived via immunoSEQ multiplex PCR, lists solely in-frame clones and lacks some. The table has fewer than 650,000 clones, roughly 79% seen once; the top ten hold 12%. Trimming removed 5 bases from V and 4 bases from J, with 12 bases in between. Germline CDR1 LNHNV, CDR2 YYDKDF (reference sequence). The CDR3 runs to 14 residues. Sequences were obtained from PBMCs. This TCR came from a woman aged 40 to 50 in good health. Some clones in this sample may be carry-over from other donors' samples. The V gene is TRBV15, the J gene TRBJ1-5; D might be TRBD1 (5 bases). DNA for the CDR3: TGTGCCACCAGCGAGGGGCGGAGTAATCAGCCCCAGCATTTT. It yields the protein CATSEGRSNQPQHF.